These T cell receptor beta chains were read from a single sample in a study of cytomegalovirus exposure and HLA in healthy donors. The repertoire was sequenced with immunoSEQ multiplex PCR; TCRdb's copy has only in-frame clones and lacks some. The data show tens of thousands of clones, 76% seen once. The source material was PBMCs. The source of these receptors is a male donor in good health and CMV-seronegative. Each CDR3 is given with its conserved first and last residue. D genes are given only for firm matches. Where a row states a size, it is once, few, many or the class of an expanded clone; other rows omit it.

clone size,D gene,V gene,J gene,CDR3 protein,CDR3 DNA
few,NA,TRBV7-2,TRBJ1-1,CASSLGQRLNTEAFF,TGTGCCAGCAGCTTAGGACAGAGACTGAACACTGAAGCTTTCTTT
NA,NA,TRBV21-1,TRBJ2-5,CASSPRMESSGNQETQYF,TGTGCCAGCAGCCCTCGGATGGAGTCTAGCGGAAATCAAGAGACCCAGTACTTC
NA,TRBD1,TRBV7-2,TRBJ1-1,CASSLKGATEAFF,TGTGCCAGCAGCCTAAAGGGGGCCACTGAAGCTTTCTTT
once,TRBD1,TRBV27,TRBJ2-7,CASSPATDRVREQYF,TGTGCCAGCAGTCCGGCGACCGACAGGGTTCGGGAGCAGTACTTC
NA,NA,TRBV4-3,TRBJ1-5,CASSQDGSGYSNQPQHF,TGCGCCAGCAGCCAAGATGGGTCAGGTTATAGCAATCAGCCCCAGCATTTT
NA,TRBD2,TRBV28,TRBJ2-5,CASSLVVSGGVETQYF,TGTGCCAGCAGTTTAGTTGTTAGCGGGGGGGTTGAGACCCAGTACTTC
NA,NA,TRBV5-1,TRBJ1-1,CASTAGITEAFF,TGCGCCAGCACGGCGGGGATTACTGAAGCTTTCTTT
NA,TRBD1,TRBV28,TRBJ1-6,CASTLPGQVNSPLHF,TGTGCCAGCACTCTGCCGGGACAGGTTAATTCACCCCTCCACTTT
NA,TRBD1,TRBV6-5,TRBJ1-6,CASSSPDRFNSPLHF,TGTGCCAGCAGTTCTCCGGACAGGTTTAATTCACCCCTCCACTTT
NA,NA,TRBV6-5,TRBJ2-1,CAVRISSYNEQFF,TGTGCCGTCAGGATAAGCTCCTACAATGAGCAGTTCTTC
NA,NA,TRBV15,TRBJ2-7,CATSRDYPPQGYEQYF,TGTGCCACCAGCAGAGATTACCCCCCACAGGGCTACGAGCAGTACTTC
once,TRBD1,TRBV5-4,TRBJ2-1,CASSPGQGAYNEQFF,TGTGCCAGCAGCCCTGGACAGGGGGCCTACAATGAGCAGTTCTTC
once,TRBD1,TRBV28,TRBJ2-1,CASRRDRGSTEQFF,TGTGCCAGCCGAAGGGACAGGGGGAGTACTGAGCAGTTCTTC
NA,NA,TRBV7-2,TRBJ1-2,CASSPEAVNYGYTF,TGTGCCAGCAGCCCCGAAGCGGTAAACTATGGCTACACCTTC
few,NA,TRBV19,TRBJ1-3,CASSPVSGNTIYF,TGTGCCAGTAGTCCCGTCTCTGGAAACACCATATATTTT
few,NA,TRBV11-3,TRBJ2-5,CASSLGLGLRETQYF,TGTGCCAGCAGCTTAGGACTTGGGTTGCGGGAGACCCAGTACTTC
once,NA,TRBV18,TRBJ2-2,CASVRMEGLNTGELFF,TGTGCCAGCGTTCGGATGGAGGGCCTGAACACCGGGGAGCTGTTTTTT
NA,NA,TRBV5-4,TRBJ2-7,CASSMYPDASEQYF,TGTGCCAGCAGCATGTATCCTGATGCGAGCGAGCAGTACTTC
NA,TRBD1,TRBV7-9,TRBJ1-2,CASSLEAGTGYGYTF,TGTGCCAGCAGCTTAGAAGCCGGGACAGGATATGGCTACACCTTC
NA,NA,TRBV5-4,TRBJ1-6,CASSLAAQDSPLHF,TGTGCCAGCAGCTTGGCCGCCCAGGACAGCCCCCTCCACTTT
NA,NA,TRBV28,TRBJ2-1,CASSPGDPSYNEQFF,TGTGCCAGCAGTCCAGGGGACCCCTCCTACAATGAGCAGTTCTTC
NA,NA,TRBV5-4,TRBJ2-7,CASSQDSNPSYEQYF,TGTGCCAGCAGCCAGGATTCAAATCCCTCCTACGAGCAGTACTTC
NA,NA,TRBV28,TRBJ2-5,CASSTTNYQETQYF,TGTGCCAGCAGTACCACTAACTACCAAGAGACCCAGTACTTC
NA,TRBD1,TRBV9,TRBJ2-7,CASSGGQSGYEQYF,TGTGCCAGCAGCGGGGGACAGAGTGGCTACGAGCAGTACTTC
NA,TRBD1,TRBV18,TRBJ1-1,CASSPTGAGTEAFF,TGTGCCAGCTCACCAACAGGGGCCGGCACTGAAGCTTTCTTT
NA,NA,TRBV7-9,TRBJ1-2,CASSRSERTLNYGYTF,TGTGCCAGCAGCCGATCTGAAAGGACACTAAACTATGGCTACACCTTC
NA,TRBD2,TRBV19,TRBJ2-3,CASSIGLAGTSTDTQYF,TGTGCCAGTAGTATTGGACTAGCGGGGACTAGCACAGATACGCAGTATTTT
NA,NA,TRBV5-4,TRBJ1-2,CATSNDVQGAGYTF,TGTGCCACCTCGAATGACGTCCAGGGCGCTGGCTACACCTTC
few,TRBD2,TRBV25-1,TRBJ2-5,CASSPGLAIWETQYF,TGTGCCAGCAGCCCGGGACTAGCCATTTGGGAGACCCAGTACTTC